These 26 T cell receptor beta chains were sequenced from one sample in a study of T cell responses to AZD1222 COVID-19 vaccine. Assay used: immunoSEQ multiplex PCR; TCRdb lists only in-frame clones, some missing. The sample lists tens of thousands of clones, around 90% occurring once. Sequenced here: peripheral blood, sampled 28 days after the second dose of the MenACWY control vaccine. All receptors derive from an adult who received the MenACWY meningococcal vaccine as a control.

The V call is TRBV6-6, the J call TRBJ2-2; tentative D call: TRBD1 (6 bases). Trimming pared 10 bases from V and 4 bases from J, leaving 13 bases between. The V gene's germline CDR1 is MNHNY and CDR2 SVGAGI (reference sequence). This CDR3 contains 13 residues. The CDR3: CAISQGLTGELFF. The DNA of the CDR3 is TGTGCCATTTCACAGGGCCTCACCGGGGAGCTGTTTTTT.

J is TRBJ2-1 and V is TRBV28; D gene uncertain. The V gene's germline CDR1 is MDHEN and CDR2 SYDVKM. V dropped 7 bases and J dropped 13 bases, with 20 bases sitting between them. This CDR3 region has 13 residues. DNA for the CDR3: TGTGCCAGCACCCCGAGTCCGGCGGCCTACCAGTTCTTC. Amino acids: CASTPSPAAYQFF.

The chain carries TRBV12-3 or TRBV12-4 and TRBJ2-5; TRBD2 might be the D (5 bases). V was cut by 6 bases and J by 11 bases, with 16 bases left in between. CDR3 length: 12 amino acids. The CDR3: CASSPTGGEQYF. CDR3 nucleotides: TGTGCCAGCAGCCCCACCGGTGGGGAGCAGTACTTC.

CDR3: CASSLMESGELFF. CDR3 in DNA: TGTGCCAGCAGTTTAATGGAGTCCGGGGAGCTGTTTTTT. The genes are TRBV28 and TRBJ2-2, with no clear D. The germline CDR1 and CDR2 sequences are MDHEN and SYDVKM. This CDR3 spans 13 amino acids. V lost 2 bases, J lost 6 bases, and 7 bases lay in between.

Here the CDR3 reads CASSLTGTSDTQYF. DNA of the CDR3: TGCGCCAGCAGCTTGACTGGGACGTCAGATACGCAGTATTTT. The genes are TRBV5-1 and TRBJ2-3, with D tentatively TRBD1 or TRBD2 (5 bases each). CDR1 and CDR2 (germline): SGHRS, YFSETQ. The CDR3 spans 14 residues. The V end was cut by 1 base, the J end by 4 bases, with 10 bases between.

V is TRBV30 and J is TRBJ2-1, with D hard to call. Germline V lookup: CDR1 GTSNPN, CDR2 SVGIG (reference sequence). V lost 4 bases, J lost 0 bases, and 10 bases lay in between. This CDR3 is 14 amino acids long. For the CDR3, the DNA is TGTGCCTGGAATAAGCTTACCTCCTACAATGAGCAGTTCTTC. Encoded protein: CAWNKLTSYNEQFF.

This clone was observed a single time. As DNA, the CDR3 is TGTGCCAGCAGCTTGCTACAAGGGTCTGGGGCCAACGTCCTGACTTTC. As protein: CASSLLQGSGANVLTF. The V call is TRBV5-6, the J call TRBJ2-6; unclear D gene. This CDR3 contains 16 residues. The germline CDR1 and CDR2 sequences are SGHDT and YYEEEE. V was clipped by 1 base and J by 1 base, with 9 bases between them.

The chain carries TRBV11-2 and TRBJ2-4; 12 bases are shared with TRBD2. The CDR3 sequence is 19 residues long. Trimming cost V 2 bases and J 2 bases; bases outside gene matches: 10. Germline V gene data show CDR1 as SGHAT and CDR2 as FQNNGV. CDR3 sequence reads: CASSLLLAGGRVTKNIQYF. The DNA of the CDR3 is TGTGCCAGCAGCTTATTACTAGCGGGAGGAAGGGTAACCAAAAACATTCAGTACTTC.

The sample holds a few counts of this clone. The chain carries TRBV24-1 and TRBJ1-1, with unresolved D. Germline V gene data show CDR1 as KGHDR and CDR2 as SFDVKD. V shed 7 bases and J shed 2 bases, with 16 bases lying between them. The CDR3 consists of 15 residues. CDR3 nucleotide sequence: TGTGCCACCAGAACTACGGACGGATTAAACACTGAAGCTTTCTTT. Its translation is CATRTTDGLNTEAFF.

The V gene is TRBV7-9, the J gene TRBJ2-1; a weak D match, TRBD2 (7 bases). V lost 1 base and J lost 7, with 17 bases in between. The CDR3 extends over 16 amino acids. Looked up from germline, CDR1 is SEHNR and CDR2 is FQNEAQ (reference sequence). CDR3 coding DNA: TGTGCCAGCAGCTTAGAGTGGGGGGGCGCGGGAAATGAGCAGTTCTTC. Encoded protein: CASSLEWGGAGNEQFF. Full variable domain (outside the CDR3, taken from reference TRBV7-9 and TRBJ2-1): DTGVSQNPRHKITKRGQNVTFRCDPISEHNRLYWYRQTLGQGPEFLTYFQNEAQLEKSRLLSDRFSAERPKGSFSTLEIQRTEQGDSAMYLCASSLEWGGAGNEQFFGPGTRLTVL.

The chain uses TRBV9 and TRBJ1-5, with a tentative D call TRBD1 (5 bases). The CDR3 totals 15 residues. The germline V and J ends were trimmed by 3 bases and 2 bases, with 12 bases remaining between them. Germline V gives CDR1 SGDLS, CDR2 YYNGEE. The CDR3 bases are TGTGCCAGCAGCGCCGCGGGCAGGGGCAATCAGCCCCAGCATTTT. It yields the protein CASSAAGRGNQPQHF.

The chain has TRBV3-1 (or the pseudogene TRBV3-2) and TRBJ2-5; unclear D gene. Trimming removed 4 bases at V and 1 base at J, with 7 bases between. This CDR3 has 13 amino acids. Germline V gene lookup returns CDR1 LGHDT and CDR2 YNNKEL (reference sequence). The CDR3 bases are TGTGCCAGCAGCCCCCCGTCCCAAGAGACCCAGTACTTC. Protein sequence: CASSPPSQETQYF.

The rearrangement links TRBV30 to TRBJ2-1; 7 nucleotides align to TRBD1. The CDR3 totals 14 residues. Germline V lookup: CDR1 GTSNPN, CDR2 SVGIG (reference sequence). Trimming removed 0 bases from V and 5 bases from J; junction bases left unmatched: 4. In nucleotides, the CDR3 is TGTGCCTGGAGTGTGACAGGGTGGAACAATGAGCAGTTCTTC. This sequence encodes CAWSVTGWNNEQFF.

The CDR3 coding sequence is TGTGCCACCAGCACCACAGGTGGAGAGCAGTACTTC. Translating it yields CATSTTGGEQYF. The chain carries TRBV15 and TRBJ2-7, with D maybe TRBD1 (5 bases). V lost 4 bases and J 7 bases, leaving 11 bases between the germline ends. Germline V gene lookup returns CDR1 LNHNV and CDR2 YYDKDF (reference sequence). The CDR3 runs 12 residues.

This clone was seen just once. The gene calls are TRBV12-3 or TRBV12-4 and TRBJ1-6; D may be TRBD1 (5 bases). This CDR3 region has 12 residues. The CDR3 protein is CVPRGSLSALHF. In DNA, the CDR3 is TGTGTCCCTAGGGGCAGTTTGTCGGCCCTCCACTTT.

The V call is TRBV9, the J call TRBJ2-7, with D possibly being TRBD2 (7 bases). This CDR3 has 14 residues. Trimming left V 4 bases short and J 2 bases short, with 13 bases between. Germline CDR1 SGDLS, CDR2 YYNGEE. The CDR3 spells CASSPRGGPYEQYF. The CDR3, as DNA: TGTGCCAGCAGCCCGAGGGGGGGGCCCTACGAGCAGTACTTC.

The CDR3: CASSTGTRTYEQYF. The CDR3 DNA follows: TGTGCCAGCAGTACCGGGACCCGGACCTACGAGCAGTACTTC. The chain carries TRBV2 and TRBJ2-7; D possibly uses TRBD1 or TRBD2 (5 bases each). From germline, CDR1 is SNHLY and CDR2 FYNNEI. Trimming cost V 5 bases and J 2 bases, with 13 bases left between them. CDR3 size: 14 residues.

This chain's CDR3 is CASSQNAGGETQYF. The CDR3 region has the DNA TGTGCCAGCAGCCAAAATGCCGGGGGGGAGACCCAGTACTTC. The chain carries TRBV11-3 and TRBJ2-5; 7 bases are shared with TRBD2. V was clipped by 5 bases and J by 5 bases; unmatched bases: 8. The CDR3 consists of 14 residues. CDR1 is SGHNT, CDR2 YENEEA, per germline. Using reference TRBV11-3 and TRBJ2-5 for the parts outside the CDR3, the full variable domain is EAGVVQSPRYKIIEKKQPVAFWCNPISGHNTLYWYLQNLGQGPELLIRYENEEAVDDSQLPKDRFSAERLKGVDSTLKIQPAELGDSAVYLCASSQNAGGETQYFGPGTRLLVL.

J is TRBJ1-5 and V is TRBV27; D remains unclear. CDR1 and CDR2 (germline): MNHEY, SMNVEV (reference sequence). This CDR3 has 13 amino acids. Trimming stripped 3 bases from V and 7 bases from J, with 10 bases between. The DNA of the CDR3 is TGTGCCAGCAGTTTGCTGGGCCACCAGCCCCAGCATTTT. It yields the protein CASSLLGHQPQHF.

Only one count was recorded for this clone. At one boundary the junction diverges from the germline segment, which might be a read error. This chain uses TRBV7-2 with TRBJ2-1, with TRBD2 matching over 9 bases. The CDR3 is 15 residues long. Per germline, CDR1 SGHTA and CDR2 FQGNSA. This CDR3 is CASSQDSRGGNKQFF. The CDR3 nucleotides are TGTGCCAGCAGCCAGGACTCGCGGGGGGGCAATAAGCAGTTCTTC.

The rearrangement joins TRBV25-1 to TRBJ2-5; D is possibly TRBD1 (5 bases). This CDR3 region has 14 residues. Germline assignment: CDR1 MGHDK and CDR2 SYGVNS. V lost 6 bases to trimming and J lost 2 bases, with 13 bases between them. Here the CDR3 reads CASSHQGIQETQYF. For the CDR3, the DNA is TGTGCCAGCAGCCATCAGGGAATTCAAGAGACCCAGTACTTC.

This sequence joins TRBV5-4 and TRBJ1-5; D is unclear. The length of the CDR3 is 15 residues. V lost 0 bases and J lost 5, with 12 bases in between. The germline V gene encodes CDR1 SGHNT and CDR2 YYREEE (reference sequence). The CDR3 DNA reads TGTGCCAGCAGCTTGGGTGCGGGGAAGGATCAGCCCCAGCATTTT. It yields the protein CASSLGAGKDQPQHF.

The gene calls are TRBV7-9 and TRBJ1-5; TRBD1 is a possible D gene (6 bases). The CDR3 covers 14 residues. The germline V and J ends were trimmed by 5 bases and 4 bases, with 12 bases remaining between them. Germline V CDR1 and CDR2: SEHNR, FQNEAQ (reference sequence). The CDR3 DNA follows: TGTGCCAGCAGCCAGAGCCAGGGGAATCAGCCCCAGCATTTT. Protein: CASSQSQGNQPQHF.

J is TRBJ2-3 and V is TRBV2; either TRBD1 or TRBD2 may supply D (6 bases each). Trimming removed 10 bases from V and 4 bases from J, with 18 bases in between. From germline, CDR1 is SNHLY and CDR2 FYNNEI. The CDR3 length is 14 residues. This chain's CDR3 is CATQRGRSPDTQYF. The CDR3 DNA sequence: TGTGCCACCCAAAGGGGGAGGTCCCCAGATACGCAGTATTTT.

This sequence joins TRBV18 and TRBJ1-2, with D unclear. CDR3 length equals 13 residues. Germline-derived CDR1 and CDR2 are KGHSH and LQKENI. V was pared by 3 bases and J by 3 bases, with 8 bases between. The CDR3 DNA sequence: TGTGCCAGCTCACCCAGCGGGGACTATGGCTACACCTTC. Amino acids: CASSPSGDYGYTF.

The chain recombines TRBV7-2 with TRBJ2-3, with D maybe TRBD1 (5 bases). V was shortened by 0 bases and J by 2 bases, with 27 bases between the two germline ends. The CDR3 contains 21 residues. The germline gives CDR1 SGHTA, CDR2 FQGNSA. DNA for the CDR3: TGTGCCAGCAGCTTAGCCCTGACAGCGCTCACCCAGTATACACTCACAGATACGCAGTATTTT. It yields the protein CASSLALTALTQYTLTDTQYF.